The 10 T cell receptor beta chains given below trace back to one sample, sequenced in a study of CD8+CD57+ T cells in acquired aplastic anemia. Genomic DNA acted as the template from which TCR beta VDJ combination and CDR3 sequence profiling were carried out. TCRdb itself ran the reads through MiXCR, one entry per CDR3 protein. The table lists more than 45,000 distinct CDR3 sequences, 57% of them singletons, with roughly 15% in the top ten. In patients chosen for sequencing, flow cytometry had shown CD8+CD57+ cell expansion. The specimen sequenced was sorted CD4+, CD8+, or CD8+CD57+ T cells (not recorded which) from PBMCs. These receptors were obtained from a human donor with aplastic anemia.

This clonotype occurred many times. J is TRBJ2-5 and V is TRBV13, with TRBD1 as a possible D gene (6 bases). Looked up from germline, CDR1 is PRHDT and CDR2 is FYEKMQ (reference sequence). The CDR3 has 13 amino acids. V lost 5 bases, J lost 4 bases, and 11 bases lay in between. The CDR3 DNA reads TGTGCCAGCAGCGCACAGGGTCGAGAGACCCAGTACTTC. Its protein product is CASSAQGRETQYF.

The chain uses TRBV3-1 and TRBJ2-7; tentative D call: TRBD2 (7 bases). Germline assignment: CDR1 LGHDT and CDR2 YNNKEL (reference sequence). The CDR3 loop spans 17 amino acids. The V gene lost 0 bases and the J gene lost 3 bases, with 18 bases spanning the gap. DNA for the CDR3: TGTGCCAGCAGCCAAGATTATGGGGGGGCGAGTCTCTACGAGCAGTACTTC. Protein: CASSQDYGGASLYEQYF.

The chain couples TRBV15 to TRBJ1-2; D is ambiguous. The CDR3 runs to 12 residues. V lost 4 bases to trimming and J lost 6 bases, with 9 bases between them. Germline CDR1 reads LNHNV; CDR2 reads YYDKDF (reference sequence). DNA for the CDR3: TGTGCCACCAGCAAGGGCTTACATGGCTACACCTTC. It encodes CATSKGLHGYTF.

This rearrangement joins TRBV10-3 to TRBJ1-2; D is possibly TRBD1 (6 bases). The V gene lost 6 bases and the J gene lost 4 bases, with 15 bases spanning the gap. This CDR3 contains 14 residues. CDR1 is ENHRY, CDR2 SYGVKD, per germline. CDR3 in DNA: TGTGCCATCAGCTCGGACAGCGTATCCTATGGCTACACCTTC. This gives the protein CAISSDSVSYGYTF.

Here the CDR3 reads CSARVLGSALNEQYF. CDR3 DNA sequence: TGCAGTGCTAGAGTTCTGGGTAGCGCTCTCAACGAGCAGTACTTC. This chain joins TRBV20-1 and TRBJ2-7; maybe TRBD2 (5 bases). Germline-derived CDR1 and CDR2 are DFQATT and SNEGSKA (reference sequence). The V and J ends lost 1 base and 5 bases respectively, with 18 bases between them. The length of the CDR3 is 15 residues.

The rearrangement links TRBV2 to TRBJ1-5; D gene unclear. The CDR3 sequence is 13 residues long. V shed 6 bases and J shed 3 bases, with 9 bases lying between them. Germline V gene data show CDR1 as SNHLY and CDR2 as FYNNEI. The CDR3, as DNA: TGTGCCAGCAGCTCAGACACCAATCAGCCCCAGCATTTT. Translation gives CASSSDTNQPQHF.

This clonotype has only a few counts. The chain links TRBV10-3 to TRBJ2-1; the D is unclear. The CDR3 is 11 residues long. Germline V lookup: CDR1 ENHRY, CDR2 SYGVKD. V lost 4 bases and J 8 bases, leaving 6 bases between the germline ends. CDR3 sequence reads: CAISGVDEQFF. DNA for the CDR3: TGTGCCATCAGTGGGGTCGATGAGCAGTTCTTC.

CDR3 loop: CASSMAPHYGYTF. The CDR3, as DNA: TGTGCCAGTAGTATGGCCCCACACTATGGCTACACCTTC. The chain has TRBV19 and TRBJ1-2; D unresolved. CDR1 LNHDA and CDR2 SQIVND come from the germline V gene (reference sequence). V lost 3 bases and J 3 bases, leaving 8 bases between the germline ends. This CDR3 has 13 amino acids.

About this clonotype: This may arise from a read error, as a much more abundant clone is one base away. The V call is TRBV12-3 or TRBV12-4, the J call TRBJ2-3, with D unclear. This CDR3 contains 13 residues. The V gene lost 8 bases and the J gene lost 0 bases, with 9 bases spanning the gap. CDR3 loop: CASGPYSTDTQYF. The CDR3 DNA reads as TGTGCCAGCGGCCCCTATAGCACAGATACGCAGTATTTT.

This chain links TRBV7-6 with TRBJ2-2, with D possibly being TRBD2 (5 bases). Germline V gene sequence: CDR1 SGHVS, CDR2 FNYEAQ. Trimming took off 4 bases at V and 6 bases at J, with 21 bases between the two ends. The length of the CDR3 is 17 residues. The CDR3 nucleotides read TGTGCCAGCAGCTCGCAGGAGCGGCTTAGGGTGGCCGGGGAGCTGTTTTTT. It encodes CASSSQERLRVAGELFF.